The entry below describes one TCR beta chain. Antigen: not known. The CDR3 extends over 12 amino acids. CDR1 and CDR2 (germline): SNHLY, FYNNEI. Trimming stripped 3 bases from V and 5 bases from J, with 8 bases between. The data belong to a study of T cell responses to AZD1222 COVID-19 vaccine. Study-wide findings and caveats: Just a handful of people given AZD1222 tested seropositive at baseline. The study reported that nearly half of spike-specific TCRs target unmutated variant regions.

TCRdb's table, derived via immunoSEQ multiplex PCR, lists solely in-frame clones and lacks some. The sample has roughly 150,000 clones, under 95% seen once; the top ten hold roughly 4.7%. Sequenced here: peripheral blood, sampled on day 0 of AZD1222 vaccination. The receptor comes from an adult in good health. The chain links TRBV2 to TRBJ2-7, with no clear D. The DNA for the CDR3 is TGTGCCAGCAGTGATCCGAATAACGAGCAGTACTTC. Translating gives CASSDPNNEQYF.